The present T cell receptor beta chain was sequenced within a study of OX40 agonist ivuxolimab in advanced cancers. Looking at the study overall: The costimulatory receptor OX40 (CD134) was targeted by ivuxolimab, a fully human IgG2 agonistic monoclonal antibody. Intravenous ivuxolimab was administered to patients every 2 weeks at six dose levels: 0.01, 0.1, 0.3, 1.5, 3 and 10 mg/kg. Among the approximately 54 dose-escalation patients, around 19 had hepatocellular carcinoma, about 15 melanoma, 9 renal cell carcinoma and 9 head and neck cancer. In the dose-escalation cohort, more than 75% of patients were male, and the mean age was approximately 55 years, with a range of about 23 to 85. Prior anti-PD-1, anti-PD-L1 or anti-CTLA-4 therapy was permitted, and checkpoint inhibitors had been received by roughly two fifths of dose-escalation patients. Partial responses were achieved by three dose-escalation patients, of whom one had hepatocellular carcinoma and two had cutaneous melanoma. Peripheral TCRbeta sequencing was intended to test whether TCR sequence diversity was altered and clonal T-cell expansion was caused by ivuxolimab. The paper covers the monotherapy dose-escalation part of the phase I ivuxolimab trial, which included N of about 50 patients. Overall study outcomes, separate from this receptor: The antigen specificity of the peripheral T cells that underwent clonal expansion was not determined. After ivuxolimab, expanded clones were on average more numerous among CD8+ T cells than among CD4+ T cells. Low levels of normalized T-cell clonal expansion were also shown by some nonresponding patients. At doses of 0.1 to 3.0 mg/kg, clonal expansion of both CD4+ and CD8+ blood T cells was observed from baseline to week 6. In the 0.1-3.0 mg/kg groups, partial responders had among the lowest normalized peripheral clonal expansion, particularly in CD8+ T cells.

Concerning this clone: The target of this receptor is not known. No DNA is shown, since the ends of the CDR3 on it are uncertain; the CDR3 is the one TCRdb lists.

The trial excluded patients who had a history of autoimmune disease or who were on systemic immunosuppression. In every dose cohort, peripheral blood was drawn for TCR sequencing at baseline, cycle 4 day 1, and cycle 7 day 1. Samples were obtained from an open-label, multicenter, first-in-human phase I dose-escalation trial of ivuxolimab. The trial enrolled adults with locally advanced or metastatic head and neck squamous cell, hepatocellular, melanoma or renal cell carcinoma. CD4+ and CD8+ T cells were sorted separately from peripheral blood before TCR sequencing. CDR1 is given as SGHNT and CDR2 as YYREEE, both from the germline V gene (reference sequence). The CDR3 covers 12 residues, taking in both the cysteine and the phenylalanine. Genomic DNA was extracted from sorted cells for sequencing of the TCRbeta CDR3 region. The immunoSEQ Assay was used to sequence the TCRbeta CDR3 regions. TCRdb limited this immuneACCESS table to in-frame rearrangements with V and J called. A share of clones is missing; checked studies link under half to unresolved V genes, and the rest is unexplained. This sample holds roughly 70,000 clones; 70% to 90% were observed only once. Roughly 7.8% of the sample is in the top ten clones.

The origin of this receptor is an adult with an advanced solid tumor such as melanoma, head and neck, liver or kidney cancer. The starting material was CD4+ or CD8+ T cells sorted from blood, obtained in a trial of the OX40 agonist ivuxolimab. The chain is made from TRBV5-4 and TRBJ1-1; no check of the table's D call, TRBD1, against the DNA was made. The CDR3 region: CASSLVGQGAVF.